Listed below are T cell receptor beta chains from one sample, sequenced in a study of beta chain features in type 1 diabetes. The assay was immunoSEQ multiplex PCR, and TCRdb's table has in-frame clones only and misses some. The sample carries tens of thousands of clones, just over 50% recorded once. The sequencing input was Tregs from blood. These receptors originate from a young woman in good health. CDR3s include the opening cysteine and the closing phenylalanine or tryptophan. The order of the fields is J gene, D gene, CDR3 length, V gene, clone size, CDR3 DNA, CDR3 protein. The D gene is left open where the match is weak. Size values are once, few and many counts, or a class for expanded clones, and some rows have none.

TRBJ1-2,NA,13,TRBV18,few,TGTGCCAGCTCTAGTGACAGGCGCTATGGCTACACCTTC,CASSSDRRYGYTF
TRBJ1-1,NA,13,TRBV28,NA,TGTGCCAGCAGTACAGTGTTTCGCACTGAAGCTTTCTTT,CASSTVFRTEAFF
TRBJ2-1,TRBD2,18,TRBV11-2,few,TGTGCCAGCAGCTTAGTCCCCACTAGCGGCCAATTCTACAATGAGCAGTTCTTC,CASSLVPTSGQFYNEQFF
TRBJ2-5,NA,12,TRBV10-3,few,TGTGCCACCCGCCCAAGCGGGGAGACCCAGTACTTC,CATRPSGETQYF
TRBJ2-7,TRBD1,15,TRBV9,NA,TGTGCCAGCAGCCTAAGACAGGGGAGCTCCTACGAGCAGTACTTC,CASSLRQGSSYEQYF
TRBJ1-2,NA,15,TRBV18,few,TGTGCCAGCTCATCCTCGGACAGTAGACGGTATGGCTACACCTTC,CASSSSDSRRYGYTF
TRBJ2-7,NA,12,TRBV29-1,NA,TGCAGCGTTTCAGGATCCACCTACGAGCAGTACTTC,CSVSGSTYEQYF
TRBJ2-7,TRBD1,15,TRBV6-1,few,TGTGCCAGCAGTCCCAAGACAGGGGTATCCTACGAGCAGTACTTC,CASSPKTGVSYEQYF
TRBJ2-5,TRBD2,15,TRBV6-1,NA,TGTGCCAGCAGTCCAAGACCCTGGGGGGGAGAGACCCAGTACTTC,CASSPRPWGGETQYF
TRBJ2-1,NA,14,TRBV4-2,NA,TGTGCCAGCAGCACGGACAGAGGGATCAATGAGCAGTTCTTC,CASSTDRGINEQFF
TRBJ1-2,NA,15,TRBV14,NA,TGTGCCAGCAGCCCCGACCCCCGCACCTGGGGGGAGTACACCTTC,CASSPDPRTWGEYTF
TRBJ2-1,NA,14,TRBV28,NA,TGTGCCAGCAGGACGGGAGTTAGCCGCAATGAGCAGTTCTTC,CASRTGVSRNEQFF
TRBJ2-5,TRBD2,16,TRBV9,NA,TGTGCCAGCAGCGTAGAACGACTAGCCGGAATGGAGACCCAGTACTTC,CASSVERLAGMETQYF
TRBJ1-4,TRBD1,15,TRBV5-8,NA,TGTGCCAGCAGCTTCAGGGGGCAAACTAATGAAAAACTGTTTTTT,CASSFRGQTNEKLFF
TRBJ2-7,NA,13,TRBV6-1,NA,TGTGCCAGCAGAGCCGGACAGACCTACGAGCAGTACTTC,CASRAGQTYEQYF
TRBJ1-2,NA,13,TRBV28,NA,TGTGCCAGCAGACCTAGTTTGGACTATGGCTACACCTTC,CASRPSLDYGYTF
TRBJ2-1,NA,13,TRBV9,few,TGTGCCAGCAGCAACCCACCTATGGTTGAGCAGTTCTTC,CASSNPPMVEQFF
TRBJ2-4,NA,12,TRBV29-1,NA,TGCAGCGTTGGGGCGGGGCAAAACATTCAGTACTTC,CSVGAGQNIQYF
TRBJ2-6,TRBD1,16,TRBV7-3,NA,TGTGCCAGCAGCGCCCGGACAGGGTCTGGGGCCAACGTCCTGACTTTC,CASSARTGSGANVLTF
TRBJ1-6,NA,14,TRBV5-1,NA,TGCGCCAGCAGCTTGGATCAGGGGTATTCACCCCTCCACTTT,CASSLDQGYSPLHF
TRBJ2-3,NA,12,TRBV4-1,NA,TGCGCCAGCAGCCAAGAATTTCTTACGCAGTATTTT,CASSQEFLTQYF
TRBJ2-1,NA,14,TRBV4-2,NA,TGTGCCAGCAGCCAAGAGGGGAGAGGCGATGAGCAGTTCTTC,CASSQEGRGDEQFF
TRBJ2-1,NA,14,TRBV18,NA,TGTGCCAGCTCACCGGCACGGGAAGGGAATGAGCAGTTCTTC,CASSPAREGNEQFF
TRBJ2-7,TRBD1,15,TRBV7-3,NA,TGTGCCAGCAGCTTAGACCCGGGACAGGGTAGCGAGCAGTACTTC,CASSLDPGQGSEQYF
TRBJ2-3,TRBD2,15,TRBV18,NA,TGTGCCAGCTCACCACGGACTAGCGGTACAGATACGCAGTATTTT,CASSPRTSGTDTQYF
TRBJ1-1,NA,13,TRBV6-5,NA,TGTGCCAGCAGTTACCCGGGGTTTAGTGAAGCTTTCTTT,CASSYPGFSEAFF
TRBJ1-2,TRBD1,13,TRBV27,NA,TGTGCCAGCAGTTCAAGACAGGGGCGCGGCTACACCTTC,CASSSRQGRGYTF
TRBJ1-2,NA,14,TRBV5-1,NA,TGCGCCAGCAGCTTACGGGTCGCTAACTATGGCTACACCTTC,CASSLRVANYGYTF